The 23 T cell receptor beta chains presented below share a single source sample, sequenced in a study of T cells in Graves' hyperthyroidism and ophthalmopathy. The source material, RNA transcripts, was used to amplify TCR beta CDR3 regions. The HTBI primer set served for first-round RT-PCR of the TCR CDR3. TCRdb itself ran the multiplex PCR reads through MiXCR, one entry per CDR3 protein. The table records about 53,000 distinct CDR3 sequences, 40% to 55% of them present only once. The sample comprised blood. The receptors were sampled from a woman aged 25-40 years with Graves' ophthalmopathy.

The genes are TRBV10-3 and TRBJ2-3, with unresolved D. This CDR3 is built from 14 residues. Trimming cost V 4 bases and J 2 bases, with 10 bases left between them. Germline values: CDR1 ENHRY, CDR2 SYGVKD. CDR3 DNA: TGTGCCATCAGTGCCCAGTCGGACACAGATACGCAGTATTTT. Protein: CAISAQSDTDTQYF.

On this clonotype: The junction departs from germline at one end; a sequencing error may be responsible. The chain employs TRBV5-1 and TRBJ1-5, with unresolved D. Germline lookup yields CDR1 SGHRS and CDR2 YFSETQ. The CDR3 sequence is 15 residues long. The CDR3 DNA is TGTGCCAGCGGCTTGGTACAAGGTAGCAATCAGCCCCAGCATTTT. Translated: CASGLVQGSNQPQHF.

The rearrangement links TRBV19 to TRBJ1-4; D gene ambiguous. CDR1 is LNHDA and CDR2 is SQIVND in the germline V gene (reference sequence). Trimming took off 6 bases at V and 0 bases at J, with 11 bases between the two ends. The length of the CDR3 is 15 residues. The CDR3 region has the DNA TGTGCCAGTAGCGAACCCGGGACAACTAATGAAAAACTGTTTTTT. This sequence encodes CASSEPGTTNEKLFF.

To note about this clonotype: One end of the junction varies from germline; a read error may be responsible. This chain uses TRBV6-5 with TRBJ2-1; TRBD2 aligns across 7 bases. The DNA matches TRBJ2-5 better at its end, which makes the J call doubtful. The CDR3 is 16 residues long. The V gene's germline CDR1 is MNHEY and CDR2 SVGAGI. The DNA for the CDR3 is TGTGCCAGCGGTTACGAAGGTGGCGGGAGAGGAGAGACCCAGTACTTC. This translates into CASGYEGGGRGETQYF.

Many counts were recorded for this clonotype. The V call is TRBV7-3, the J call TRBJ2-1, with 14 bases that match TRBD2. Unmatched junction bases numbered 5, after V lost 4 bases and J lost 9 bases. Germline-derived CDR1 and CDR2 are SGHTA and FQGTGA. CDR3 size: 15 residues. CDR3 in amino acids: CASSSGLAGDFEQFF. CDR3 coding DNA: TGTGCCAGCAGCTCGGGACTAGCGGGAGATTTTGAGCAGTTCTTC.

The CDR3 sequence: CSARDPGTEAFF. CDR3 in DNA: TGCAGTGCTAGAGATCCGGGGACTGAAGCTTTCTTT. The chain uses TRBV20-1 and TRBJ1-1; D unresolved. The V gene lost 0 bases and the J gene lost 5 bases, with 7 bases spanning the gap. The CDR3 has 12 residues. The germline CDR1 and CDR2 sequences are DFQATT and SNEGSKA (reference sequence).

J is TRBJ1-1 and V is TRBV7-2; the match to TRBD1 covers 8 bases. Germline V lookup: CDR1 SGHTA, CDR2 FQGNSA. This CDR3 contains 15 residues. The V and J ends lost 5 bases and 4 bases, in that order; junction bases with no gene match: 9. CDR3 DNA sequence: TGTGCCAGCAGCCCCCGGACAGGGCACGTCACTGAAGCTTTCTTT. Residues: CASSPRTGHVTEAFF. The full variable domain, in which reference TRBV7-2 and TRBJ1-1 provide the parts outside the CDR3, is GAGVSQSPSNKVTEKGKDVELRCDPISGHTALYWYRQSLGQGLEFLIYFQGNSAPDKSGLPSDRFSAERTGGSVSTLTIQRTQQEDSAVYLCASSPRTGHVTEAFFGQGTRLTVV.

This clonotype was counted at least ten times. J is TRBJ2-7 and V is TRBV20-1; a possible D gene is TRBD2 (6 bases). CDR1 is DFQATT and CDR2 is SNEGSKA in the germline V gene (reference sequence). This CDR3 is 13 amino acids long. Trimming removed 1 base at V and 6 bases at J, with 13 bases between. CDR3 in DNA: TGCAGTGCTAGAGTGGGAGGCCGGGGCGAGCAGTACTTC. Its translation: CSARVGGRGEQYF.

V gene TRBV6-4 combines with J gene TRBJ1-5; tentative D call: TRBD1 (5 bases). V was cut by 5 bases and J by 14 bases, with 22 bases left in between. The length of the CDR3 is 14 residues. CDR1 and CDR2 (germline): MRHNA, SNTAGT. CDR3 sequence reads: CASSSGTSGYNEHF. CDR3 sequence (DNA): TGTGCCAGCAGTTCCGGGACTAGCGGGTACAATGAGCATTTT.

In regard to this clonotype: A much larger clonotype is one base distant, so this may be a read error. Because the CDR3 is missing its conserved closing phenylalanine or tryptophan, this is likely a read error. J is TRBJ2-1 and V is TRBV3-1, with D unresolved. Germline loops: CDR1 LGHDT, CDR2 YNNKEL (reference sequence). Between the trimmed V and J ends, which lost 1 base and 9 bases, there was a span of 10 bases. This CDR3 has 13 residues. As DNA, the CDR3 is TGTGCCAGCAGCCAAGCTCGGATGGGTGAGCAGTTCTCC. This gives the protein CASSQARMGEQFS.

This clonotype has a count of ten or more. The chain employs TRBV5-1 and TRBJ1-3, with unresolved D. This CDR3 has 17 residues. The germline V gene encodes CDR1 SGHRS and CDR2 YFSETQ. Between the trimmed V and J ends, which lost 4 bases and 0 bases, there was a span of 17 bases. The CDR3 region is CASSPLSPADSGNTIYF. The CDR3 DNA reads as TGCGCCAGCAGCCCCCTTTCCCCGGCAGACTCTGGAAACACCATATATTTT.

At least ten counts were recorded for this clonotype. This may stem from a read error, because a much larger clone lies one nucleotide away. The genes are TRBV5-5 and TRBJ1-2; 8 nucleotides line up with TRBD1. The trim removed 9 bases at V and 13 bases at J, leaving 17 bases unmatched. CDR3 length: 13 residues. Germline V gene sequence: CDR1 SGHKS, CDR2 YYEKEE (reference sequence). This chain's CDR3 is CANSLAQGERRTF. The CDR3 DNA reads TGTGCCAACAGTCTGGCACAGGGGGAGAGGCGCACCTTC.

In this sample, this clonotype turned up many times. The rearrangement joins TRBV20-1 to TRBJ2-3; 8 bases match TRBD2. Trimming took 6 bases from V and 4 from J; bases not matched to a gene: 6. Germline V gives CDR1 DFQATT, CDR2 SNEGSKA (reference sequence). The CDR3 is made up of 13 amino acids. The CDR3 reads CSASAGASDTQYF. CDR3 DNA: TGCAGTGCGTCAGCGGGAGCTTCAGATACGCAGTATTTT.

This clonotype was observed many times. V usage is TRBV11-2 and J usage is TRBJ2-5; 10 bases agree with TRBD1. Germline assignment: CDR1 SGHAT and CDR2 FQNNGV. This CDR3 has 16 amino acids. V trimming: 10 bases; J trimming: 5 bases; junction bases outside the gene matches: 16. The CDR3, as DNA: TGTGCCATCTCCCTGGGACAGGGGCGCAAAACGGAGACCCAGTACTTC. It yields the protein CAISLGQGRKTETQYF.

In regard to this clonotype: Being one base from a much bigger clone, this may be a read error. J is TRBJ2-7 and V is TRBV27; 10 nucleotides line up with TRBD2. The CDR3 consists of 15 residues. J was trimmed by 3 bases and V by 2 bases; bases with no gene match: 4. Germline V gene lookup returns CDR1 MNHEY and CDR2 SMNVEV (reference sequence). CDR3 DNA sequence: TGTGCCAGCAGTTTAAAGACTAGCGGGTTCTACGAGCAGTACTTC. This translates into CASSLKTSGFYEQYF.

At least ten counts were recorded for this clonotype. The V call is TRBV6-4, the J call TRBJ2-6; D is unclear. The CDR3 totals 15 residues. CDR1 and CDR2 from the germline V gene are MRHNA and SNTAGT. V lost 4 bases and J lost 0, with 7 bases in between. CDR3 in DNA: TGTGCCAGCAGTGCGTTAGCCTCTGGGGCCAACGTCCTGACTTTC. Residues: CASSALASGANVLTF.

CDR3 loop: CASSPSTNRAGNYGYTF. The CDR3 DNA follows: TGTGCCAGCAGCCCCTCCACCAACAGGGCGGGCAACTATGGCTACACCTTC. The rearrangement uses TRBV7-3 and TRBJ1-2; tentative D call: TRBD1 (6 bases). From germline, CDR1 is SGHTA and CDR2 FQGTGA. The CDR3 length is 17 residues. Trimming took off 5 bases at V and 2 bases at J, with 21 bases between the two ends.

As for this clonotype: No conserved phenylalanine or tryptophan is present at the end of the CDR3, so a read error is the likely explanation. J is TRBJ1-2 and V is TRBV7-8; 10 positions match TRBD1. Germline-derived CDR1 and CDR2 are SGHVS and FQNEAQ. The CDR3 covers 16 residues. CDR3 nucleotides: TGCGCCAGCAGCTTGCTATTCTCCGGGACAGGGGTTGGCTACACCTCC. This sequence encodes CASSLLFSGTGVGYTS.

In its sample, this clonotype was seen many times. The chain has TRBV5-6 and TRBJ2-3; D gene ambiguous. V was clipped by 1 base and J by 4 bases, with 7 bases between them. Germline values: CDR1 SGHDT, CDR2 YYEEEE. The CDR3 has 13 residues. The CDR3: CASSLRWADTQYF. The CDR3, as DNA: TGTGCCAGCAGCTTGCGATGGGCAGATACGCAGTATTTT.

This clonotype showed up many times. The gene calls are TRBV12-3 or TRBV12-4 and TRBJ2-1, with D possibly called TRBD1 or TRBD2 (5 bases each). Trimming shortened V by 6 bases and J by 12 bases, and 12 bases separated the two germline ends. The CDR3 is made up of 11 amino acids. Here the CDR3 DNA reads TGTGCCAGCAGCCAGGGAGATAGGCAGTTCTTC. Translation gives CASSQGDRQFF.

In DNA, the CDR3 is TGTGCCAGCAGCCAAGAAAGCTGGGCGAATAGTCCCTACGAGCAGTACTTC. Protein sequence: CASSQESWANSPYEQYF. The chain employs TRBV14 and TRBJ2-7; D not certain. Germline V gives CDR1 SGHDN, CDR2 FVKESK. The CDR3 is 17 residues long. V was clipped by 0 bases and J by 2 bases, with 17 bases between them.

This clonotype has at least ten counts. This chain uses TRBV12-5 with TRBJ1-5; 9 bases align to TRBD1. V shed 1 base, J shed 3 bases, and the junction held 1 base outside the gene matches. The CDR3 is 15 residues long. In germline, CDR1 is LGHNT, CDR2 FRNRAP. CDR3 in DNA: TGTGCTAGTGGTTTGGGACAGGGGGACAATCAGCCCCAGCATTTT. Amino acids: CASGLGQGDNQPQHF. Looking up the rest from reference TRBV12-5 and TRBJ1-5 gives the full variable domain: DARVTQTPRHKVTEMGQEVTMRCQPILGHNTVFWYRQTMMQGLELLAYFRNRAPLDDSGMPKDRFSAEMPDATLATLKIQPSEPRDSAVYFCASGLGQGDNQPQHFGDGTRLSIL.

Ten or more counts support this clonotype. In DNA form, the CDR3 reads TGCGCCAGCAGCCCCGGACGCGTTCAGGGTGAGCAGTACTTC. Protein product: CASSPGRVQGEQYF. The gene calls are TRBV5-1 and TRBJ2-7; TRBD1 is a possible D gene (5 bases). CDR1 is SGHRS and CDR2 is YFSETQ in the germline V gene. The germline V and J ends were trimmed by 4 bases and 7 bases, with 18 bases remaining between them. This CDR3 is built from 14 residues.